The 26 T cell receptor beta chains below come from one sample, sequenced in a study of response to subunit inactivated influenza vaccine. Each CDR3 protein gets one entry after TCRdb re-called the RT-PCR reads with MiXCR. Of more than 450,000 distinct CDR3 sequences in the sample, approximately 12% were seen once. The sequencing here drew on PBMCs from blood, taken on the day of vaccination. These receptors originate from a man between 50 and 59 years old who received an inactivated influenza vaccine.

This clonotype was observed a few times. This chain connects TRBV4-1 to TRBJ2-1, with TRBD2 identical over 11 bases. Germline V CDR1 and CDR2: MGHRA, YSYEKL. This CDR3 has 17 amino acids. The V and J ends lost 0 bases and 1 base, in that order; junction bases with no gene match: 2. CDR3 in amino acids: CASSQDPSGGSYNEQFF. As DNA, the CDR3 is TGCGCCAGCAGCCAAGATCCTAGCGGGGGGTCCTACAATGAGCAGTTCTTC.

This clonotype was counted between two and nine times. V and J are TRBV27 and TRBJ2-1, with D possibly being TRBD2 (5 bases). This CDR3 comprises 13 residues. Germline CDR1 and CDR2: MNHEY and SMNVEV (reference sequence). V shed 6 bases and J shed 11 bases, with 17 bases lying between them. The CDR3 region is CASRRTGDGKQFF. In DNA, the CDR3 is TGTGCCAGCAGAAGAACTGGCGACGGGAAGCAGTTCTTC.

This clonotype has just a few counts. The chain uses TRBV12-3 or TRBV12-4 and TRBJ2-2, with D unresolved. The CDR3 totals 13 residues. V was trimmed by 2 bases and J by 6 bases, leaving 7 bases between them. The CDR3 coding sequence is TGTGCCAGCAGTTTATATTTGCCCGGGGAGCTGTTTTTT. This sequence encodes CASSLYLPGELFF.

A few counts support this clonotype. The chain combines TRBV29-1 with TRBJ1-4; 9 positions agree with TRBD1. V dropped 4 bases and J dropped 3; count of bases not matched to a gene: 18. From germline, CDR1 is SQVTM and CDR2 ANQGSEA. The CDR3 runs 19 residues. The CDR3 here is CSVGNLVPGQGLSNEKLFF. DNA of the CDR3: TGCAGCGTTGGGAACTTAGTACCGGGACAGGGATTATCTAATGAAAAACTGTTTTTT.

V gene TRBV20-1 combines with J gene TRBJ2-3, with D uncertain. Trimming removed 7 bases at V and 1 base at J, with 12 bases between. This CDR3 region has 13 residues. Germline CDR1 DFQATT, CDR2 SNEGSKA (reference sequence). The CDR3: CSGRSLGTDTQYF. DNA for the CDR3: TGCAGTGGTCGAAGCTTGGGCACAGATACGCAGTATTTT.

The V and J genes are TRBV20-1 and TRBJ1-4; the D gene is possibly TRBD1 (6 bases). Germline V gives CDR1 DFQATT, CDR2 SNEGSKA (reference sequence). The V end lost 6 bases, the J end lost 0 bases, and 11 bases lay between the germline ends. The CDR3 length is 14 residues. For the CDR3, the DNA is TGCAGTGCCGGACAGTTTTCAACTAATGAAAAACTGTTTTTT. It translates to CSAGQFSTNEKLFF.

This clonotype was seen a few times. The rearrangement links TRBV6-4 to TRBJ2-2, with D perhaps TRBD1 or TRBD2 (5 bases each). V gave up 3 bases and J gave up 6 bases, with 11 bases separating them. The germline V gene has CDR1 MRHNA and CDR2 SNTAGT. The CDR3 has 14 residues. DNA of the CDR3: TGTGCCAGCAGTGATCTCGGGGCCGCCGGGGAGCTGTTTTTT. The encoded protein is CASSDLGAAGELFF.

The chain employs TRBV20-1 and TRBJ2-7; 8 bases agree with TRBD1. Germline V lookup: CDR1 DFQATT, CDR2 SNEGSKA (reference sequence). The length of the CDR3 is 15 residues. The V gene end was trimmed by 5 bases and the J gene end by 0 bases; junction bases not matched to a gene: 9. The CDR3 loop is CSAHRGQGSSYEQYF. In nucleotides, the CDR3 is TGCAGTGCTCACCGTGGACAGGGTAGCTCCTACGAGCAGTACTTC.

This clonotype turned up a few times. This rearrangement joins TRBV6-2 or TRBV6-3 to TRBJ2-3; 7 positions agree with TRBD2. CDR3 length: 14 amino acids. V lost 2 bases to trimming and J lost 2 bases; unmatched junction nucleotides: 1. Germline CDR1 is MNHEY and CDR2 is SVGEGT. The CDR3 is CASSYAGDTDTQYF. For the CDR3, the DNA is TGTGCCAGCAGTTACGCGGGGGACACAGATACGCAGTATTTT.

This clonotype was found a few times. The chain joins TRBV4-2 to TRBJ2-1; 7 bases are a match to TRBD1. The CDR3 runs to 15 residues. Trimming cost V 3 bases and J 1 base; bases outside gene matches: 3. Germline V gene data show CDR1 as LGHNA and CDR2 as YNFKEQ. In DNA, the CDR3 is TGTGCCAGCAGCCACAACAGGGGTTCCTACAATGAGCAGTTCTTC. Translated, it gives CASSHNRGSYNEQFF.

The V and J genes are TRBV6-1 and TRBJ2-3, with 12 bases matching TRBD1. After removal of 6 bases from V and 7 bases from J, the junction contained 8 bases not matched to a gene. In germline, CDR1 is MNHNS, CDR2 SASEGT. The length of the CDR3 is 15 residues. CDR3 bases: TGTGCCAGCAGCCTTCTGGGACAGGGGGCCTATACGCAGTATTTT. Translated, it gives CASSLLGQGAYTQYF.

This clonotype was seen repeatedly, ten times or more. The CDR3 nucleotides are TGCGCCAGCAGCAAAGTCTATGGTCAAAATAATGAAAAACTGTTTTTT. Protein: CASSKVYGQNNEKLFF. This chain joins TRBV5-1 and TRBJ1-4; D call uncertain. V gave up 4 bases and J gave up 4 bases, with 17 bases separating them. This CDR3 is 16 amino acids long. Germline V CDR1 and CDR2: SGHRS, YFSETQ.

The rearrangement uses TRBV20-1 and TRBJ1-5; TRBD1 agrees at 7 bases. CDR1 DFQATT and CDR2 SNEGSKA come from the germline V gene (reference sequence). Trimming took 0 bases from V and 4 from J; bases not matched to a gene: 9. This CDR3 region has 16 residues. CDR3 protein: CSARDYSGTANQPQHF. The CDR3 DNA follows: TGCAGTGCTAGAGATTATAGTGGGACAGCAAATCAGCCCCAGCATTTT.

V gene TRBV5-1 combines with J gene TRBJ2-1; 11 bases align to TRBD2. Germline lookup yields CDR1 SGHRS and CDR2 YFSETQ. The V segment lost 4 bases and the J segment 7 bases; nucleotides outside the gene matches: 10. There are 16 residues in the CDR3. CDR3 coding DNA: TGCGCCAGCAGCCCCGAACGGCTAGCGGGAGGTAATGAGCAGTTCTTC. It encodes CASSPERLAGGNEQFF.

Many counts were recorded for this clonotype. The genes are TRBV29-1 and TRBJ1-1, with D uncertain. Trimming took 4 bases from V and 2 from J, leaving 14 bases between them. The CDR3 totals 14 residues. Germline CDR1 is SQVTM and CDR2 is ANQGSEA. This CDR3 is CSVAPGSGNTEAFF. Here the CDR3 DNA reads TGCAGCGTTGCCCCCGGGTCAGGTAACACTGAAGCTTTCTTT.

This clonotype was found a few times. This sequence joins TRBV5-6 and TRBJ2-3; TRBD2 matches 7 bases. Looked up from germline, CDR1 is SGHDT and CDR2 is YYEEEE. J gave up 7 bases and V 0 bases, and 8 bases lay outside the gene matches. This CDR3 has 15 amino acids. For the CDR3, the DNA is TGTGCCAGCAGCTTGGAGCCCCGGCGGGAGCATACGCAGTATTTT. This encodes CASSLEPRREHTQYF.

In this sample, this clonotype turned up a few times. This sequence joins TRBV12-3 or TRBV12-4 and TRBJ1-1; possible D gene TRBD1, 6 bases. V dropped 3 bases and J dropped 8 bases, with 16 bases sitting between them. This CDR3 spans 14 amino acids. DNA of the CDR3: TGTGCCAGCAGTTTCAGGCTCAGGGGAGAAGAAGCTTTCTTT. Residues: CASSFRLRGEEAFF.

This clonotype was observed once. Compared with germline, one end of the junction differs, possibly owing to a read error. The gene calls are TRBV5-1 and TRBJ2-2; TRBD2 agrees at 7 bases. CDR3 size: 13 residues. The germline V gene has CDR1 SGHRS and CDR2 YFSETQ. CDR3 nucleotides: TGCGCCAGCCGGCTAGCGGACACCGGGGAGCTGGTTTTT. It yields the protein CASRLADTGELVF.

V usage is TRBV2 and J usage is TRBJ2-5; D gene ambiguous. The V end lost 6 bases, the J end lost 2 bases, and 7 bases lay between the germline ends. The CDR3 has 12 amino acids. Germline CDR1 reads SNHLY; CDR2 reads FYNNEI. The CDR3 spells CASRPGQETQYF. CDR3 bases: TGTGCCAGCAGACCCGGGCAAGAGACCCAGTACTTC.

The chain uses TRBV7-2 and TRBJ2-5; D possibly corresponds to TRBD2 (6 bases). This CDR3 contains 13 residues. V was pared by 5 bases and J by 4 bases, with 11 bases between. Germline assignment: CDR1 SGHTA and CDR2 FQGNSA. This chain's CDR3 is CASSREPGETQYF. DNA of the CDR3: TGTGCCAGCAGCCGGGAGCCGGGAGAGACCCAGTACTTC.

This clonotype turned up a few times. The chain employs TRBV4-1 and TRBJ1-4; D remains ambiguous. CDR1 is MGHRA and CDR2 is YSYEKL in the germline V gene. The ends were cut back, 6 bases at V and 4 bases at J, with 18 bases in the middle. The CDR3 is made up of 16 amino acids. This CDR3 is CASSNGPNLGNEKLFF. CDR3 coding DNA: TGCGCCAGCAGTAACGGGCCCAATTTGGGTAATGAAAAACTGTTTTTT.

This clonotype was counted between two and nine times. This rearrangement joins TRBV11-2 to TRBJ2-7; D is uncertain. The CDR3 has 15 residues. Germline lookup yields CDR1 SGHAT and CDR2 FQNNGV. V gave up 0 bases and J gave up 4 bases, with 13 bases separating them. CDR3 in DNA: TGTGCCAGCAGCTTAGATTGGGCCAGCCGGTACGAGCAGTACTTC. Amino acids: CASSLDWASRYEQYF.

This clonotype was observed at least ten times. The chain employs TRBV12-3 or TRBV12-4 and TRBJ2-2; no firm D call. CDR3 length: 13 amino acids. Trimming took off 6 bases at V and 4 bases at J, with 9 bases between the two ends. The DNA for the CDR3 is TGTGCCAGCAGGACCACAGTCACCGGGGAGCTGTTTTTT. It codes for CASRTTVTGELFF.

This clonotype was seen ten or more times. This rearrangement joins TRBV7-8 to TRBJ2-7; 8 bases line up with TRBD2. V lost 5 bases to trimming and J lost 5 bases; unmatched junction nucleotides: 5. This CDR3 is 13 amino acids long. From germline, CDR1 is SGHVS and CDR2 FQNEAQ. The CDR3 loop reads CASSPGLEHEQYF. In DNA form, the CDR3 reads TGTGCCAGCAGCCCGGGACTAGAACACGAGCAGTACTTC.

This clonotype was seen more than once but under ten times. The chain recombines TRBV28 with TRBJ2-5; weak D call: TRBD1 (5 bases). V was cut by 5 bases and J by 5 bases, with 24 bases left in between. Germline CDR1 is MDHEN and CDR2 is SYDVKM. The CDR3 has 17 amino acids. CDR3 amino acids: CASSPLRQGSLSETQYF. CDR3 nucleotide sequence: TGTGCCAGCAGTCCTCTGCGCCAGGGAAGCTTGTCGGAGACCCAGTACTTC.

This clonotype occurred many times. DNA of the CDR3: TGTGCCAGCAGCTTAGAAGACACCGGGGAGCTGTTTTTT. Translation gives CASSLEDTGELFF. The genes are TRBV11-2 and TRBJ2-2; D remains ambiguous. Looked up from germline, CDR1 is SGHAT and CDR2 is FQNNGV. With 0 bases removed from V and 3 bases from J, the gap between germline ends came to 2 bases. CDR3 size: 13 residues.